These 22 T cell receptor beta chains were all obtained from the same sample, sequenced in a study of T cells in Graves' hyperthyroidism and ophthalmopathy (dated by TCRdb to about 2019). Receptors were amplified or captured by multiplex PCR. These reads were obtained on an Illumina HiSeq 2000. The TCR beta CDR3 regions were amplified from the RNA transcripts. The TCR CDR3 was subjected to a first round of RT-PCR using the HTBI primer set and the Qiagen OneStep RT-PCR kit. TCRdb reprocessed the public reads (quality trimming at Q25 with fastp, clone calling with MiXCR) and kept in-frame beta chains. CDR3 protein duplicates are merged, each entry listing the most common genes and DNA. The sample yields a few hundred thousand distinct CDR3 sequences; 15% to 19% were counted once. The top ten clonotypes cover 7.5% to 9% of the sample. Sequenced sample: blood. Receptors were obtained from a woman between 18 and 30 years old with Graves' hyperthyroidism.

At least ten counts were recorded for this clonotype. V and J are TRBV7-6 and TRBJ2-3; TRBD1 aligns across 7 bases. The CDR3 consists of 15 residues. The germline CDR1 and CDR2 sequences are SGHVS and FNYEAQ. V was pared by 3 bases and J by 0 bases, with 3 bases of the junction left unmatched. As DNA, the CDR3 is TGTGCCAGCAGCTTGGGGACAGAGAGCACAGATACGCAGTATTTT. Translated: CASSLGTESTDTQYF. The complete variable domain, with remaining parts taken from reference TRBV7-6 and TRBJ2-3, reads GAGVSQSPRYKVTKRGQDVALRCDPISGHVSLYWYRQALGQGPEFLTYFNYEAQQDKSGLPNDRFSAERPEGSISTLTIQRTEQRDSAMYRCASSLGTESTDTQYFGPGTRLTVL.

With respect to this clonotype: Since a much larger clone is just one base distant, this may be a read error. Since the CDR3 does not end with the conserved phenylalanine or tryptophan, this likely comes from a read error. J is TRBJ2-3 and V is TRBV20-1, with D maybe TRBD2 (6 bases). From germline, CDR1 is DFQATT and CDR2 SNEGSKA (reference sequence). V was shortened by 4 bases and J by 0 bases, with 14 bases between the two germline ends. The CDR3 covers 15 residues. The CDR3 is CSANPATRSTDTQYL. CDR3 in DNA: TGCAGTGCTAACCCTGCGACTAGAAGCACAGATACGCAGTATCTT.

This clonotype was found many times. The chain employs TRBV10-3 and TRBJ1-2; D unresolved. Deletions cut 0 bases from V and 1 base from J, with 12 bases between. Germline CDR1 ENHRY, CDR2 SYGVKD. This CDR3 has 16 amino acids. CDR3 DNA sequence: TGTGCCATCAGTGAGTCGGCGCAGATAATTAACTATGGCTACACCTTC. It yields the protein CAISESAQIINYGYTF.

This clonotype appeared many times. The CDR3 sequence is CSGLGLAGGGYNEQFF. The CDR3 nucleotides are TGCAGTGGGCTGGGACTAGCGGGAGGTGGGTACAATGAGCAGTTCTTC. The gene calls are TRBV20-1 and TRBJ2-1; 15 bases match TRBD2. Germline CDR1 and CDR2: DFQATT and SNEGSKA (reference sequence). The length of the CDR3 is 16 residues. V dropped 7 bases and J dropped 4; count of bases not matched to a gene: 8.

At least ten counts were recorded for this clonotype. The rearrangement joins TRBV11-3 to TRBJ2-5, with D unresolved. CDR1 is SGHNT and CDR2 is YENEEA in the germline V gene. Trimming took 0 bases from V and 5 from J, leaving 16 bases between them. CDR3 length: 16 residues. CDR3 in amino acids: CASSLDVLTLGETQYF. CDR3 nucleotides: TGTGCCAGCAGCTTAGATGTACTGACCCTGGGGGAGACCCAGTACTTC.

This clonotype was counted ten times or more. The J gene is TRBJ2-5, the V gene TRBV6-6; D might be TRBD1 or TRBD2, each matching 6 bases. Per the germline V gene, CDR1 is MNHNY and CDR2 is SVGAGI (reference sequence). CDR3 length equals 14 residues. V lost 2 bases, J lost 5 bases, and 12 bases lay in between. The CDR3 bases are TGTGCCAGCAGTTACAACAGGGCGGGGGAGACCCAGTACTTC. Protein product: CASSYNRAGETQYF.

This chain uses TRBV12-5 with TRBJ2-7; a possible D gene is TRBD1 (5 bases). Germline V lookup: CDR1 LGHNT, CDR2 FRNRAP. This CDR3 comprises 13 residues. V lost 4 bases and J lost 2, with 9 bases in between. In nucleotides, the CDR3 is TGTGCTAGTGGTTCTGCAGGGCCCTACGAGCAGTACTTC. It codes for CASGSAGPYEQYF.

This clonotype has more than one count but fewer than ten. This sequence joins TRBV6-2 or TRBV6-3 and TRBJ1-5; the D gene is possibly TRBD1 (5 bases). This CDR3 has 18 residues. Germline V gene data show CDR1 as MNHEY and CDR2 as SVGEGT. V shed 6 bases and J shed 3 bases, with 24 bases lying between them. For the CDR3, the DNA is TGTGCCAGCAGATCCCGGGGTCGGGGGTCGGGTTACAATCAGCCCCAGCATTTT. This codes for CASRSRGRGSGYNQPQHF.

This clonotype was seen repeatedly, ten times or more. The V and J genes are TRBV9 and TRBJ1-3; D is ambiguous. V was shortened by 3 bases and J by 4 bases, with 23 bases between the two germline ends. The germline CDR1 and CDR2 sequences are SGDLS and YYNGEE. This CDR3 has 18 amino acids. As DNA, the CDR3 is TGTGCCAGCAGCGATGGCTTAAGAGGCTGGGCTCAAGGAAACACCATATATTTT. Residues: CASSDGLRGWAQGNTIYF.

The chain joins TRBV3-1 to TRBJ2-3, with TRBD1 as a possible D gene (6 bases). The CDR3 spans 13 residues. The germline V gene encodes CDR1 LGHDT and CDR2 YNNKEL (reference sequence). The ends were cut back, 5 bases at V and 7 bases at J, with 13 bases in the middle. The CDR3 here is CASSSGQPHTQYF. The CDR3 DNA is TGTGCCAGCAGCTCCGGACAGCCCCATACGCAGTATTTT.

Concerning this clonotype: This may come from a read error, since a much larger clone is one base off. This chain uses TRBV6-1 with TRBJ2-5, with 7 positions matching TRBD2. Looked up from germline, CDR1 is MNHNS and CDR2 is SASEGT. With 0 bases clipped from V and 6 bases from J, the junction kept 7 bases outside the gene matches. The CDR3 runs to 15 residues. This chain's CDR3 is CASSEAAGARKTQYF. The DNA for the CDR3 is TGTGCCAGCAGTGAAGCGGCGGGAGCAAGGAAGACCCAGTACTTC.

This clonotype occurred many times. The chain is built from TRBV27 and TRBJ2-5; 9 nucleotides align to TRBD1. The germline gives CDR1 MNHEY, CDR2 SMNVEV (reference sequence). The CDR3 has 15 amino acids. With V trimmed by 5 bases and J by 2 bases, 6 bases remained unmatched. The CDR3 protein is CASSDPGQGQETQYF. The DNA for the CDR3 is TGTGCCAGCAGTGACCCGGGACAGGGACAAGAGACCCAGTACTTC.

This CDR3 is CSGQGGNGYTF. The DNA of the CDR3 is TGCAGCGGTCAGGGGGGAAATGGCTACACCTTC. The chain uses TRBV29-1 and TRBJ1-2, with 7 bases lining up with TRBD1. This CDR3 spans 11 amino acids. Per germline, CDR1 SQVTM and CDR2 ANQGSEA. J lost 6 bases, V lost 7 bases, and 5 bases had no gene match.

This clonotype has just a few counts. The V call is TRBV6-9, the J call TRBJ2-7; 8 bases are shared with TRBD2. The J segment lost 1 base and the V segment lost 4 bases, leaving 9 bases of the junction unmatched. This CDR3 is 16 amino acids long. Germline V gives CDR1 MNHGY, CDR2 SVAAGI. CDR3 coding DNA: TGTGCCAGCAGTTTCAACGGGAGGGGTCCTTCCTACGAGCAGTACTTC. Translating it yields CASSFNGRGPSYEQYF.

This clonotype was detected only a few times. This chain uses TRBV12-3 or TRBV12-4 with TRBJ2-1; 10 bases align to TRBD1. This CDR3 spans 14 amino acids. V was clipped by 6 bases and J by 6 bases; unmatched bases: 5. The CDR3 loop reads CASRGTGDFNEQFF. CDR3 DNA: TGTGCCAGCAGGGGGACAGGGGATTTCAATGAGCAGTTCTTC.

Ten or more counts support this clonotype. V is TRBV12-3 or TRBV12-4 and J is TRBJ2-1; TRBD2 agrees at 14 bases. The CDR3 spans 15 residues. The junction had 6 bases not matched to a gene; V was cut back by 8 bases and J by 6 bases. The CDR3 here is CASSPGLAGGNEQFF. DNA of the CDR3: TGTGCCAGCTCCCCCGGACTAGCGGGAGGCAATGAGCAGTTCTTC.

The sample holds many counts of this clonotype. The chain recombines TRBV6-1 with TRBJ2-5; 13 nucleotides match TRBD2. Germline V CDR1 and CDR2: MNHNS, SASEGT. This CDR3 is built from 15 residues. The ends lost 7 bases at V and 4 bases at J; junction bases unmatched: 6. CDR3 nucleotide sequence: TGTGCCAGCACCCGACTAGCGGGAGGAGGAGAGACCCAGTACTTC. Its translation: CASTRLAGGGETQYF.

The chain joins TRBV2 to TRBJ2-7, with 8 bases aligning to TRBD2. The V segment lost 5 bases and the J segment 3 bases; nucleotides outside the gene matches: 12. Germline CDR1 is SNHLY and CDR2 is FYNNEI. There are 16 residues in the CDR3. The CDR3 sequence is CASSLSGLAGFYEQYF. The CDR3 DNA follows: TGTGCCAGCAGTTTATCTGGGTTAGCGGGGTTCTACGAGCAGTACTTC.

The chain couples TRBV4-1 to TRBJ2-1, with TRBD1 matching 7 bases. The CDR3 contains 13 residues. The junction had 6 bases not matched to a gene; V was cut back by 4 bases and J by 9 bases. CDR1 is MGHRA, CDR2 YSYEKL, per germline. The CDR3: CASSPTGSVEQFF. DNA for the CDR3: TGCGCCAGCAGCCCGACAGGGTCGGTTGAGCAGTTCTTC.

This clonotype was counted many times. The chain carries TRBV5-1 and TRBJ2-3; D remains unclear. Germline V gives CDR1 SGHRS, CDR2 YFSETQ. Trimming left V 5 bases short and J 0 bases short, with 10 bases between. The length of the CDR3 is 14 residues. The CDR3 DNA follows: TGCGCCAGCAGGTTTGCTGCTAGCACAGATACGCAGTATTTT. Translating gives CASRFAASTDTQYF.

The rearrangement uses TRBV28 and TRBJ2-7; no firm D call. Trimming stripped 3 bases from V and 2 bases from J, with 5 bases between. The CDR3 is 12 residues long. Germline V CDR1 and CDR2: MDHEN, SYDVKM. In DNA form, the CDR3 reads TGTGCCAGCAGTTTTCAGACCTACGAGCAGTACTTC. Its translation is CASSFQTYEQYF. The whole variable domain, filled in from reference TRBV28 and TRBJ2-7, reads DVKVTQSSRYLVKRTGEKVFLECVQDMDHENMFWYRQDPGLGLRLIYFSYDVKMKEKGDIPEGYSVSREKKERFSLILESASTNQTSMYLCASSFQTYEQYFGPGTRLTVT.

The chain is built from TRBV5-1 and TRBJ2-5; D gene ambiguous. V lost 2 bases and J lost 4, with 9 bases in between. Germline CDR1 SGHRS, CDR2 YFSETQ. This CDR3 spans 13 amino acids. In nucleotides, the CDR3 is TGCGCCAGCAGCTTCGAGTATGCAGAGACCCAGTACTTC. It encodes CASSFEYAETQYF. Combining the CDR3 with reference TRBV5-1 and TRBJ2-5 gives the whole variable domain KAGVTQTPRYLIKTRGQQVTLSCSPISGHRSVSWYQQTPGQGLQFLFEYFSETQRNKGNFPGRFSGRQFSNSRSEMNVSTLELGDSALYLCASSFEYAETQYFGPGTRLLVL.